Following are 20 T cell receptor beta chains from one sample sequenced in a study of regulatory T cells in long-lasting Graves disease. Time point defined: newly diagnosed GD, antithyroid drugs for less than 3 months. From RNA extracted from PBMCs, the TCR library was made. With iRepertoire HTBI primers and Arm-PCR of CDR3 regions, TCR beta libraries were built. TCRdb reprocessed the multiplex PCR reads via MiXCR and lists one record per CDR3 protein. The sample yields roughly 530,000 distinct CDR3 sequences, about 16% seen once. This same sample was also part of a study on T cells in Graves' hyperthyroidism and ophthalmopathy.

Sample: peripheral blood mononuclear cells (PBMCs), taken at new diagnosis, from a patient treated with antithyroid drugs. These receptors were obtained from a woman aged 40 to 65 with Graves disease.

Comments on this clonotype: A single base is all that separates this from a far larger clone, so a read error is likely. This rearrangement joins TRBV27 to TRBJ1-1, with TRBD1 as a possible D gene (5 bases). CDR1 is MNHEY, CDR2 SMNVEV, per germline (reference sequence). Trimming left V 4 bases short and J 1 base short, with 13 bases between. This CDR3 comprises 15 residues. The CDR3 is CASSYGVGTNTEAFF. CDR3 nucleotide sequence: TGTGCCAGCAGTTACGGGGTAGGGACGAACACTGAAGCTTTCTTT.

This chain links TRBV20-1 with TRBJ1-5, with D possibly TRBD1 on 6 matching bases. The CDR3 runs to 13 residues. Trimming removed 1 base at V and 6 bases at J, with 10 bases between. Germline-derived CDR1 and CDR2 are DFQATT and SNEGSKA (reference sequence). The CDR3 reads CSARVQGGQPQHF. As DNA, the CDR3 is TGCAGTGCTAGAGTACAGGGAGGTCAGCCCCAGCATTTT.

This chain joins TRBV18 and TRBJ1-2; D remains ambiguous. The V gene lost 3 bases and the J gene lost 3 bases, with 14 bases spanning the gap. Germline CDR1 reads KGHSH; CDR2 reads LQKENI. The CDR3 has 15 amino acids. As DNA, the CDR3 is TGTGCCAGCTCACCGGGAGGCAGATTCCACTATGGCTACACCTTC. It translates to CASSPGGRFHYGYTF. The variable domain in full, completed from reference TRBV18 and TRBJ1-2, reads NAGVMQNPRHLVRRRGQEARLRCSPMKGHSHVYWYRQLPEEGLKFMVYLQKENIIDESGMPKERFSAEFPKEGPSILRIQQVVRGDSAAYFCASSPGGRFHYGYTFGSGTRLTVV.

This clonotype came up a few times. V is TRBV28 and J is TRBJ1-1; 9 bases match TRBD1. V dropped 8 bases and J dropped 6; count of bases not matched to a gene: 7. This CDR3 has 13 amino acids. Germline-derived CDR1 and CDR2 are MDHEN and SYDVKM. This CDR3 reads CASPGQGEAEAFF. DNA of the CDR3: TGTGCCAGCCCGGGACAGGGCGAGGCTGAAGCTTTCTTT.

This chain joins TRBV29-1 and TRBJ2-1, with 9 bases identical to TRBD1. The CDR3 contains 14 residues. V gave up 8 bases and J gave up 3 bases; unmatched junction bases: 8. Per germline, CDR1 SQVTM and CDR2 ANQGSEA. CDR3 amino acids: CSTKGDRDYNEQFF. CDR3 nucleotide sequence: TGCAGCACAAAGGGGGACAGGGACTACAATGAGCAGTTCTTC.

This clonotype was observed many times. The V and J genes are TRBV6-2 or TRBV6-3 and TRBJ2-7; D tentatively fits TRBD1 or TRBD2 (5 bases each). The CDR3 runs to 14 residues. V was trimmed by 7 bases and J by 3 bases, leaving 16 bases between them. In germline, CDR1 is MNHEY, CDR2 SVGEGT. CDR3 in DNA: TGTGCCAGCATACTAGAGACAGCGAGCTACGAGCAGTACTTC. Amino acids: CASILETASYEQYF.

This clonotype was recorded many times. This sequence joins TRBV6-9 and TRBJ2-5; D remains unclear. The CDR3 loop spans 12 amino acids. V shed 4 bases and J shed 5 bases, with 8 bases lying between them. CDR1 and CDR2 (germline): MNHGY, SVAAGI. The CDR3 sequence: CASSSPWETQYF. The CDR3, as DNA: TGTGCCAGCAGTTCTCCCTGGGAGACCCAGTACTTC.

This clonotype was counted at least ten times. The V and J genes are TRBV12-3 or TRBV12-4 and TRBJ2-1; 7 bases fit TRBD1. J gave up 5 bases and V 10 bases, and 11 bases lay outside the gene matches. The CDR3 runs 14 residues. The chain's CDR3 is CATLDRSENNEQFF. Here the CDR3 DNA reads TGTGCCACCCTGGACAGGTCCGAGAACAATGAGCAGTTCTTC.

The rearrangement links TRBV2 to TRBJ2-5, with a tentative D call TRBD2 (6 bases). CDR1 and CDR2 (germline): SNHLY, FYNNEI. V lost 7 bases to trimming and J lost 3 bases, with 9 bases between them. The CDR3 loop spans 12 amino acids. The CDR3 loop is CASKIAEETQYF. DNA for the CDR3: TGTGCCAGCAAAATAGCGGAAGAGACCCAGTACTTC. The full variable domain, its missing parts supplied by reference TRBV2 and TRBJ2-5, is EPEVTQTPSHQVTQMGQEVILRCVPISNHLYFYWYRQILGQKVEFLVSFYNNEISEKSEIFDDQFSVERPDGSNFTLKIRSTKLEDSAMYFCASKIAEETQYFGPGTRLLVL.

About this clonotype itself: This may arise from a read error, as a much more abundant clone is one base away. The chain has TRBV3-1 and TRBJ2-3, with D tentatively TRBD1 (6 bases). Near its end, the DNA agrees better with TRBJ1-5, so the J call may be wrong. This CDR3 comprises 17 residues. Germline V gives CDR1 LGHDT, CDR2 YNNKEL (reference sequence). The CDR3 nucleotides read TGTGCCAGCAGCCAAGAGGTGACTAGCGGGGGCACAGATACGCAGCATTTT. The encoded protein is CASSQEVTSGGTDTQHF.

This clonotype was seen repeatedly, ten times or more. The chain combines TRBV10-3 with TRBJ2-1; 9 bases match TRBD2. V shed 2 bases, J shed 4 bases, and the junction held 6 bases outside the gene matches. CDR3 size: 16 residues. Germline V CDR1 and CDR2: ENHRY, SYGVKD. Here the CDR3 reads CAISEMTSGPYNEQFF. CDR3 bases: TGTGCCATCAGTGAGATGACTAGCGGACCTTACAATGAGCAGTTCTTC.

This clonotype was seen at least ten times. The chain carries TRBV12-3 or TRBV12-4 and TRBJ1-5; 8 bases match TRBD1. The V gene end was trimmed by 7 bases and the J gene end by 7 bases; junction bases not matched to a gene: 9. This CDR3 region has 14 residues. The CDR3 DNA follows: TGTGCCAGCACTATTGGACAGGGAAACCAGCCCCAGCATTTT. It specifies CASTIGQGNQPQHF.

This clonotype appeared a few times. This CDR3 reads CASRWGGGGNTIYF. CDR3 coding DNA: TGTGCCAGCAGATGGGGGGGCGGTGGAAACACCATATATTTT. The chain joins TRBV27 to TRBJ1-3, with D possibly TRBD1 on 6 matching bases. The germline CDR1 and CDR2 sequences are MNHEY and SMNVEV (reference sequence). This CDR3 is 14 amino acids long. Between the trimmed V and J ends, which lost 6 bases and 3 bases, there was a span of 12 bases.

The table lists this clonotype with many counts. This chain connects TRBV4-1 to TRBJ1-2; TRBD1 might be the D (5 bases). The CDR3 has 14 amino acids. Trimming left V 0 bases short and J 7 bases short, with 12 bases between. The germline gives CDR1 MGHRA, CDR2 YSYEKL. The CDR3 sequence: CASSQDRGDGGYTF. The CDR3 DNA reads as TGCGCCAGCAGCCAAGATCGAGGGGATGGTGGCTACACCTTC.

The rearrangement links TRBV7-9 to TRBJ1-1, with a tentative D call TRBD1 (5 bases). This CDR3 contains 14 residues. The germline CDR1 and CDR2 sequences are SEHNR and FQNEAQ (reference sequence). V gave up 4 bases and J gave up 2 bases, with 11 bases separating them. CDR3 sequence: CASSCTGTNTEAFF. In nucleotides, the CDR3 is TGTGCCAGCAGCTGTACAGGCACAAACACTGAAGCTTTCTTT.

This clonotype was seen repeatedly, ten times or more. The chain recombines TRBV2 with TRBJ2-1; D not resolved. The CDR3 runs 13 residues. Germline V gene sequence: CDR1 SNHLY, CDR2 FYNNEI. Trimming took off 3 bases at V and 9 bases at J, with 12 bases between the two ends. CDR3: CASSDSEVPEQFF. CDR3 nucleotide sequence: TGTGCCAGCAGTGATTCTGAGGTTCCTGAGCAGTTCTTC.

This clonotype was observed a handful of times. The J gene is TRBJ1-6, the V gene TRBV3-1; possibly TRBD1 for D (6 bases). Germline CDR1 and CDR2: LGHDT and YNNKEL (reference sequence). Trimming removed 7 bases from V and 7 bases from J, with 17 bases in between. The CDR3 is 15 amino acids. The CDR3 DNA follows: TGTGCCAGCACCGACGCTACAGGGTCCAATTCACCCCTCCACTTT. Encoded protein: CASTDATGSNSPLHF. Combining the CDR3 with reference TRBV3-1 and TRBJ1-6 gives the whole variable domain DTAVSQTPKYLVTQMGNDKSIKCEQNLGHDTMYWYKQDSKKFLKIMFSYNNKELIINETVPNRFSPKSPDKAHLNLHINSLELGDSAVYFCASTDATGSNSPLHFGNGTRLTVT.

This clonotype was observed at least ten times. The chain links TRBV3-1 to TRBJ1-6; D ambiguous. V was pared by 4 bases and J by 13 bases, with 2 bases between. The CDR3 is made up of 9 amino acids. Germline V gene sequence: CDR1 LGHDT, CDR2 YNNKEL (reference sequence). CDR3 DNA sequence: TGTGCCAGCAGCCCGCCCCTCCACTTT. It translates to CASSPPLHF.

The CDR3 region is CASSPRTSGVTDTQYF. The CDR3 bases are TGTGCCAGCAGCCCCCGGACTAGCGGTGTTACAGATACGCAGTATTTT. The chain uses TRBV7-9 and TRBJ2-3; 10 nucleotides line up with TRBD2. The CDR3 is 16 residues long. Germline trimming cut 5 bases from V and 3 bases from J; bases unmatched to any gene: 8. The germline V gene has CDR1 SEHNR and CDR2 FQNEAQ (reference sequence).

The chain has TRBV13 and TRBJ2-7; maybe TRBD2 (5 bases). The V gene's germline CDR1 is PRHDT and CDR2 FYEKMQ (reference sequence). Trimming took off 3 bases at V and 6 bases at J, with 15 bases between the two ends. The CDR3 loop spans 14 amino acids. CDR3 amino acids: CASSFDLIRGEQYF. The CDR3 coding sequence is TGTGCCAGCAGCTTTGACCTGATCCGGGGCGAGCAGTACTTC.